The T cell receptor (beta chain) under discussion was sequenced for a study of shared clonotypes between healthy human individuals. Division of CD4+ cells produced a CD45RA+ naive subset and a CD45RA-negative memory subset. This CDR3 has 16 residues. Looked up from germline, CDR1 is SGHTA and CDR2 is FQGNSA. The ends lost 1 base at V and 2 bases at J; junction bases unmatched: 5. Sequencing was performed with immunoSEQ multiplex PCR; in TCRdb, only in-frame clones are kept and a portion is missing. The data show around 600,000 clones, more than 95% seen once. The V gene is TRBV7-2, the J gene TRBJ2-3, with 8 bases identical to TRBD2. Sequencing was done on a sample of naive CD4+ T cells sorted from blood. Subset: CD45RA+ positively selected. This sequence originates from a woman aged 25 to 39 in good health. The CDR3 region is CASSLVGSGNTDTQYF. CDR3 sequence (DNA): TGTGCCAGCAGCTTAGTAGGTAGCGGGAACACAGATACGCAGTATTTT.